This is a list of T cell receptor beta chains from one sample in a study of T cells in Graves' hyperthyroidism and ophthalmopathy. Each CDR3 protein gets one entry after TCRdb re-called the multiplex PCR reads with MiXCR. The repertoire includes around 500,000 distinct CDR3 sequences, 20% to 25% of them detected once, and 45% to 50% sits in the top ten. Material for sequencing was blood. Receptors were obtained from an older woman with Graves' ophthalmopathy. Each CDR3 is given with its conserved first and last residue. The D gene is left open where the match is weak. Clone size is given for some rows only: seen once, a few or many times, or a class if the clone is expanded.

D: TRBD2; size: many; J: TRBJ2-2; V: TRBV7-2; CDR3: CASSLVAGSTGELFF; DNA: TGTGCCAGCAGCTTAGTAGCGGGATCTACCGGGGAGCTGTTTTTT
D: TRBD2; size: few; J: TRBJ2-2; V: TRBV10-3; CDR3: CAISGVAGDHTGELFF; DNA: TGTGCCATCAGTGGGGTAGCGGGAGACCACACCGGGGAGCTGTTTTTT
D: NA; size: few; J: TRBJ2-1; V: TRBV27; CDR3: CASSLNLGGGNNEQFF; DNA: TGTGCCAGCAGTTTAAATCTTGGGGGAGGTAACAATGAGCAGTTCTTC
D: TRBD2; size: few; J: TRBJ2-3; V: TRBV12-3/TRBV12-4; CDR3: CASRLAGGPGTQYF; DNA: TGTGCCAGCAGACTAGCGGGAGGTCCGGGTACGCAGTATTTT
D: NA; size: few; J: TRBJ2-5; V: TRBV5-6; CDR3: CASSGRVAETQYF; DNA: TGTGCCAGCAGCGGGCGGGTCGCGGAGACCCAGTACTTC
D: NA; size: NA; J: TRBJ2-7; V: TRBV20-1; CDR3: CSAARGRQTYEQYF; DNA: TGCAGTGCCGCGAGGGGCAGGCAGACCTACGAGCAGTACTTC
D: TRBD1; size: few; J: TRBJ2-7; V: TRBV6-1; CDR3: CASRAPGQGYEQYF; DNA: TGTGCCAGCAGAGCACCGGGACAGGGCTACGAGCAGTACTTC
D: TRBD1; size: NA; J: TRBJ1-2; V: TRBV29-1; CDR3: CSVGQGRDYGYAF; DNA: TGCAGCGTTGGACAGGGGAGGGACTATGGCTACGCCTTC
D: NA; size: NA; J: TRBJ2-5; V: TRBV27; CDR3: CASRLREWETQYF; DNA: TGTGCCAGCAGGCTTCGGGAGTGGGAGACCCAGTACTTC
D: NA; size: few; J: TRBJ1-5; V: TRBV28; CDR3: CASSVSFSNQPQHF; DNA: TGTGCCAGCAGTGTGAGTTTTAGCAATCAGCCCCAGCATTTT
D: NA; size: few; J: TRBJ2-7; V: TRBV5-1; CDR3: CASSNRQETYEQYF; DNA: TGCGCCAGCTCAAATAGGCAGGAAACCTACGAGCAGTACTTC
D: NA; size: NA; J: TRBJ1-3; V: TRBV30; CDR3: CAWGSSGNTIYF; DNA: TGTGCCTGGGGGAGCTCTGGAAACACCATATATTTT
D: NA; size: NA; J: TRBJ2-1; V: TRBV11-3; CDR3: CASSLDRGSGYNEQFF; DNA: TGTGCCAGCAGCTTAGATCGAGGCTCTGGCTACAATGAGCAGTTCTTC
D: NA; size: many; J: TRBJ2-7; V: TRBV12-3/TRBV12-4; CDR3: CASSLEFGRTYEQYF; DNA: TGTGCCAGCAGTTTAGAGTTCGGGCGGACCTACGAGCAGTACTTC
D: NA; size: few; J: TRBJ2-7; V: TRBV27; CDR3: CASSSQAGDSYEQYF; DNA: TGTGCCAGCAGTTCCCAAGCCGGCGACTCCTACGAGCAGTACTTC
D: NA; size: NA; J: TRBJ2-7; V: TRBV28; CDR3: CACTDSYEQYF; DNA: TGTGCCTGCACGGACTCCTACGAGCAGTACTTC
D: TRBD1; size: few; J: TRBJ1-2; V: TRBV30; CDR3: CARTLQGVGGYTF; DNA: TGTGCCCGTACCCTACAGGGGGTGGGAGGCTACACCTTC
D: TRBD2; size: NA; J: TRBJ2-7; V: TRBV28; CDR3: CASSPGTSGSSHEQYF; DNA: TGTGCCAGCTCACCAGGGACTAGCGGGAGTTCTCACGAGCAGTACTTC
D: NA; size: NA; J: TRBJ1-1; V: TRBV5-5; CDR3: CASSLRAAGGAFF; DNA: TGTGCCAGCAGCCTACGGGCCGCCGGGGGAGCTTTCTTT
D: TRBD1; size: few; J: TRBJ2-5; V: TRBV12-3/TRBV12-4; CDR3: CASSLTGTGGLETQYF; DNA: TGTGCCAGCAGTTTAACCGGGACAGGGGGCTTGGAGACCCAGTACTTC
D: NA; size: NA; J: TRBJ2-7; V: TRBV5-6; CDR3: CASSLGLTHEQYF; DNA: TGTGCCAGCAGCTTAGGCCTCACCCACGAGCAGTACTTC